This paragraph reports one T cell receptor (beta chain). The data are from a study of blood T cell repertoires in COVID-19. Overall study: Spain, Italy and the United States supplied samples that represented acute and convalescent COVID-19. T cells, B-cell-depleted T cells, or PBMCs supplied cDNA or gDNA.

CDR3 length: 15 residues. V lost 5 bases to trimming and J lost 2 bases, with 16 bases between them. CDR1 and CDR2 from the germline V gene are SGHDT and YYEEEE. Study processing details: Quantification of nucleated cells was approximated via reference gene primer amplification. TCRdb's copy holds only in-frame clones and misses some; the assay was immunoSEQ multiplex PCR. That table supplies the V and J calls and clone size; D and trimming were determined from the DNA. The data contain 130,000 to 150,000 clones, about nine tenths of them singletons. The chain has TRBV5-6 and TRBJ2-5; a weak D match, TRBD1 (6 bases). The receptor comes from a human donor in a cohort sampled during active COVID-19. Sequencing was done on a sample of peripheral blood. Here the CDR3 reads CASRKGHNIQETQYF. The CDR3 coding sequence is TGTGCCAGCAGAAAGGGACATAACATACAAGAGACCCAGTACTTC.